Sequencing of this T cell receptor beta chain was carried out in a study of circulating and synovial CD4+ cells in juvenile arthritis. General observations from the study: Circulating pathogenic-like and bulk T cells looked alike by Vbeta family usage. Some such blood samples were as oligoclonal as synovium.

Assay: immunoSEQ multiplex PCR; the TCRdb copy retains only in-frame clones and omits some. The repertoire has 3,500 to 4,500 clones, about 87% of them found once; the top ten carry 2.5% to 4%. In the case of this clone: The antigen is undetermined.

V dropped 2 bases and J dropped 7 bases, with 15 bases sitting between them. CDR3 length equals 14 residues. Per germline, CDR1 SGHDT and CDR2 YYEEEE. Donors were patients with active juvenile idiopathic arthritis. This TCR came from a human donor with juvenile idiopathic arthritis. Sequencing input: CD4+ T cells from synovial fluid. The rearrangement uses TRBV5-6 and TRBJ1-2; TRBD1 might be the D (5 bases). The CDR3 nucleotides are TGTGCCAGCAGCTTACCGTCACTGACAGCTGGCTACACCTTC. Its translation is CASSLPSLTAGYTF.